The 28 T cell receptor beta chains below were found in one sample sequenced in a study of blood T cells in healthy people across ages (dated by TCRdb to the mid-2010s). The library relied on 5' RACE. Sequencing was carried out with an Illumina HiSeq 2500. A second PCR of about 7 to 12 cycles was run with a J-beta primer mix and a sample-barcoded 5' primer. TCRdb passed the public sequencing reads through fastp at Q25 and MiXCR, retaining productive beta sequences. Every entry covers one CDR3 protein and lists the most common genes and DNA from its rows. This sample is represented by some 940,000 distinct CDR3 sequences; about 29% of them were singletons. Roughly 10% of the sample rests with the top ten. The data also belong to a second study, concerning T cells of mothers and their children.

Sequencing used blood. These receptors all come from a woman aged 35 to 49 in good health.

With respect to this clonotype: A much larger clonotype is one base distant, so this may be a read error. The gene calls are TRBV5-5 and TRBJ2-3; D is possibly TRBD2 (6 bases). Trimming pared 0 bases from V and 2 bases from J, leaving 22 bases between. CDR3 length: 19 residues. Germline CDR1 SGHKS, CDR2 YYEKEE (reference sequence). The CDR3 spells CASSLDGRELYSDTDTQYF. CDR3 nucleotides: TGTGCCAGCAGCTTGGACGGGAGAGAACTCTATAGCGACACAGATACGCAGTATTTT. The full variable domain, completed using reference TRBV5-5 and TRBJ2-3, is DAGVTQSPTHLIKTRGQQVTLRCSPISGHKSVSWYQQVLGQGPQFIFQYYEKEERGRGNFPDRFSARQFPNYSSELNVNALLLGDSALYLCASSLDGRELYSDTDTQYFGPGTRLTVL.

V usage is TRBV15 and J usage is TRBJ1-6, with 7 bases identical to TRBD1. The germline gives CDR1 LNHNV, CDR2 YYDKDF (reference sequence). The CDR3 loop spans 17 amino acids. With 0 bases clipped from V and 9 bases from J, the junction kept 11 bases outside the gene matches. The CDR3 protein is CATSREREGQQRSPLHF. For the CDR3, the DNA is TGTGCCACCAGCAGAGAGAGGGAGGGACAGCAACGTTCACCCCTCCACTTT.

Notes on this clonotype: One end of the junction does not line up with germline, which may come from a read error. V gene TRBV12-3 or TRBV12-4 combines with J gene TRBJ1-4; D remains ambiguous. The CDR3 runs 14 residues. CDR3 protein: CASSSPRLNEKLVF. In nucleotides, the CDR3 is TGTGCCAGCAGTTCGCCAAGACTTAATGAAAAACTGGTTTTT.

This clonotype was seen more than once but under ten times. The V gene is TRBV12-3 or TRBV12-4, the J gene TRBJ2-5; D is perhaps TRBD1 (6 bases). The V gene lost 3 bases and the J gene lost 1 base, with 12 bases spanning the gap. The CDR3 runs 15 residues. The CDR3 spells CASSLGGQTQETQYF. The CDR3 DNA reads TGTGCCAGCAGTTTGGGCGGACAGACCCAAGAGACCCAGTACTTC.

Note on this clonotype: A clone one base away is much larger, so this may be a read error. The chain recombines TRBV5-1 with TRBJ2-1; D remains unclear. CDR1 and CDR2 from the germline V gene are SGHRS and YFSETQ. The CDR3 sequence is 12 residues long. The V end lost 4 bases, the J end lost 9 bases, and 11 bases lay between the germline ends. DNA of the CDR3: TGCGCCAGCAGCCTCAGTACCACTGAGCAGTTCTTC. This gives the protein CASSLSTTEQFF.

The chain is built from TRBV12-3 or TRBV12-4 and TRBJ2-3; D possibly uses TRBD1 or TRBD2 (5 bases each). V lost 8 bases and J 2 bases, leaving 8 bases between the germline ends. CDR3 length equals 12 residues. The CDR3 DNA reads TGTGCCAGCCGGGGACCCACAGATACGCAGTATTTT. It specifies CASRGPTDTQYF.

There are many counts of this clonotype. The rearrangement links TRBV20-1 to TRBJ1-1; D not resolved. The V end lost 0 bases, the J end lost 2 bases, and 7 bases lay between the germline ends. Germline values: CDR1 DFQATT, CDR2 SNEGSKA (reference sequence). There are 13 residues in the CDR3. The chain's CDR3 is CSARDLVNTEAFF. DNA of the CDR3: TGCAGTGCTAGAGATCTGGTAAACACTGAAGCTTTCTTT.

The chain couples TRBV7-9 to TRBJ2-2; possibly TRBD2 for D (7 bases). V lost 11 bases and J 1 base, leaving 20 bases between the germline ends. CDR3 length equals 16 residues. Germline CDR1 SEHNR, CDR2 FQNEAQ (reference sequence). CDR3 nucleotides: TGTGCCTCAGGCGGCCGGGGGGCGAGGAACACCGGGGAGCTGTTTTTT. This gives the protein CASGGRGARNTGELFF.

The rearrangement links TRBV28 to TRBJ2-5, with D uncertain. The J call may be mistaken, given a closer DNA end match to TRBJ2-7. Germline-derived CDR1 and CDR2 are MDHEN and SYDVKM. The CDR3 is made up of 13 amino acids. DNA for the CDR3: TGTGCCAGCAGGGGGAAGGGATTCGGCGAGCAGTACTTC. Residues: CASRGKGFGEQYF.

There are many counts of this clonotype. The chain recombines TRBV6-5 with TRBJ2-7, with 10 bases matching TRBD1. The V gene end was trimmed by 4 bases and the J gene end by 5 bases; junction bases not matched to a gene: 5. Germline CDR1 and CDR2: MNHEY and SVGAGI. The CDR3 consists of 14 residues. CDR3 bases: TGTGCCAGCAGTTGGGGGACAGGGGACAACGAGCAGTACTTC. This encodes CASSWGTGDNEQYF.

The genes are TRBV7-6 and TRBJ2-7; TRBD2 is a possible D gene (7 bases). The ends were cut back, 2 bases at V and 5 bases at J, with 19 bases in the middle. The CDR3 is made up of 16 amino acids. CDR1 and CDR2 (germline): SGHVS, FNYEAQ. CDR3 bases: TGTGCCAGCAGCTTAAGACGGCGGGGGCCCCGGGACGAGCAGTACTTC. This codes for CASSLRRRGPRDEQYF.

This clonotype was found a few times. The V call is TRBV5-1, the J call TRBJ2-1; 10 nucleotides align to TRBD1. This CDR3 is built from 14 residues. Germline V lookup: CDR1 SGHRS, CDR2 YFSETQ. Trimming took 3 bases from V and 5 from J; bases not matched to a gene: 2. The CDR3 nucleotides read TGCGCCAGCAGCTGGGGACAGGGGAACAATGAGCAGTTCTTC. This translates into CASSWGQGNNEQFF.

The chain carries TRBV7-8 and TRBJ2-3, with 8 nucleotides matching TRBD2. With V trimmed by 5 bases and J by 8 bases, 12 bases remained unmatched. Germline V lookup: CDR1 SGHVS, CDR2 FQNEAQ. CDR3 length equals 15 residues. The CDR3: CASSRIAGKLGTQYF. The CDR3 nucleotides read TGTGCCAGCAGCCGCATAGCGGGGAAGCTAGGTACGCAGTATTTT. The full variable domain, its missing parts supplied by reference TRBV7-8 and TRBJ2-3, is GAGVSQSPRYKVAKRGQDVALRCDPISGHVSLFWYQQALGQGPEFLTYFQNEAQLDKSGLPSDRFFAERPEGSVSTLKIQRTQQEDSAVYLCASSRIAGKLGTQYFGPGTRLTVL.

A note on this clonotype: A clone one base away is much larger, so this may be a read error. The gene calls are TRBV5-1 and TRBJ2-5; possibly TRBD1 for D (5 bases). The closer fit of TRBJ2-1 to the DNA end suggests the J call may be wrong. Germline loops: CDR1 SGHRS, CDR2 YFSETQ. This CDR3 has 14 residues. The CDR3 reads CASSLGTHQETQFF. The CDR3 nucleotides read TGCGCCAGCAGCTTGGGGACACATCAAGAGACCCAGTTCTTC.

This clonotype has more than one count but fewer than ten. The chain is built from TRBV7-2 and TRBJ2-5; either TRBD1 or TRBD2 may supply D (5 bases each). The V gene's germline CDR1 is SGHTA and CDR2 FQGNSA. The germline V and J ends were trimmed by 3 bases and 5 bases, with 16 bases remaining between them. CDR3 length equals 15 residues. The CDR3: CASSFVGGAIETQYF. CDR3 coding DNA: TGTGCCAGCAGCTTCGTTGGGGGTGCAATCGAGACCCAGTACTTC.

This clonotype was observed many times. CDR3 coding DNA: TGCGCCAGCAGCCCGGGGATAAGGCGACTAGCGGGTTCCCAAGAGACCCAGTACTTC. Protein sequence: CASSPGIRRLAGSQETQYF. The gene calls are TRBV5-1 and TRBJ2-5, with 10 bases that match TRBD2. Germline assignment: CDR1 SGHRS and CDR2 YFSETQ. This CDR3 has 19 residues. V dropped 4 bases and J dropped 1; count of bases not matched to a gene: 16.

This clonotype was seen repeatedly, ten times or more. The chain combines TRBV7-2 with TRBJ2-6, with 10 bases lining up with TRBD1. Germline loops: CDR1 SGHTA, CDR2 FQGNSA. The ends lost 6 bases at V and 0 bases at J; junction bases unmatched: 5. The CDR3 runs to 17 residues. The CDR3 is CASRADRGLSGANVLTF. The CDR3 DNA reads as TGTGCCAGCAGGGCCGACAGGGGGCTCTCTGGGGCCAACGTCCTGACTTTC.

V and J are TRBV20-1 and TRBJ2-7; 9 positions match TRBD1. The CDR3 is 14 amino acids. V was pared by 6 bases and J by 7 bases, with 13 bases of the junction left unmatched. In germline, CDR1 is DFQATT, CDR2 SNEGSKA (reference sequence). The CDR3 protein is CSALPGQGEWEQYF. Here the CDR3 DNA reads TGCAGTGCCCTTCCGGGACAGGGAGAGTGGGAGCAGTACTTC.

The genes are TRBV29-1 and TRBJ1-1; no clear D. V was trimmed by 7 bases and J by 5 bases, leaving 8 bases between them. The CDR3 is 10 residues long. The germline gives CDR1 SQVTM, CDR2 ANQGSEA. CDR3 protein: CSAGRTEAFF. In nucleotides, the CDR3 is TGCAGCGCTGGAAGGACTGAAGCTTTCTTT.

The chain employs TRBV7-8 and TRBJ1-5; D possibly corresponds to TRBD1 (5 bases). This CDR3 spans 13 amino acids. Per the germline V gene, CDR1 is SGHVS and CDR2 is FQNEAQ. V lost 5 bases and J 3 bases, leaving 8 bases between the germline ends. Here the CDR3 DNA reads TGTGCCAGCAGCCAGGGAAACAATCAGCCCCAGCATTTT. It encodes CASSQGNNQPQHF.

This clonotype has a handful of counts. CDR3 amino acids: CASSFSTGSNEKLFF. CDR3 bases: TGTGCCAGCAGCTTCTCGACAGGGTCTAATGAAAAACTGTTTTTT. V is TRBV11-2 and J is TRBJ1-4, with TRBD1 matching over 7 bases. The germline CDR1 and CDR2 sequences are SGHAT and FQNNGV. V shed 3 bases, J shed 3 bases, and the junction held 4 bases outside the gene matches. This CDR3 region has 15 residues.

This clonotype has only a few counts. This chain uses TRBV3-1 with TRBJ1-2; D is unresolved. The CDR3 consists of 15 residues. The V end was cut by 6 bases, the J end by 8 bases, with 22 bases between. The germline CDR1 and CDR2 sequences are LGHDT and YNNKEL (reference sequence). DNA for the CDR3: TGTGCCAGCAGTACTCAATCGACGGTTTCAGGAGGCTACACCTTC. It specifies CASSTQSTVSGGYTF.

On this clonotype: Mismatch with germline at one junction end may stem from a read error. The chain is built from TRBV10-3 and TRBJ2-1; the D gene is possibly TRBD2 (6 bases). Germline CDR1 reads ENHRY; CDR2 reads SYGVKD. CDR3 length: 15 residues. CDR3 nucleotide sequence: TGTGCCATCGGTGAGACTAGACTGGGTCACAATGAGCAGTTCTTC. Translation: CAIGETRLGHNEQFF.

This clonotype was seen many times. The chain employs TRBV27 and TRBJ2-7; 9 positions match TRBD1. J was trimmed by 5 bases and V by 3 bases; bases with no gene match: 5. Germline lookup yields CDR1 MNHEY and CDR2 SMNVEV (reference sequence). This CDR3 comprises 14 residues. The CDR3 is CASSFPGTGNEQYF. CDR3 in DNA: TGTGCCAGCAGTTTCCCCGGGACAGGGAACGAGCAGTACTTC.

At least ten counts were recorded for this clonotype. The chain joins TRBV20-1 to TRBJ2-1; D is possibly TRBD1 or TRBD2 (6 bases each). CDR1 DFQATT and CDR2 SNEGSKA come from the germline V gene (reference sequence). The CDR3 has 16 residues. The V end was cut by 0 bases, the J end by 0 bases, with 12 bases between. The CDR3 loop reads CSARDRGASSYNEQFF. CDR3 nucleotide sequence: TGCAGTGCTAGAGATAGGGGGGCGAGCTCCTACAATGAGCAGTTCTTC.

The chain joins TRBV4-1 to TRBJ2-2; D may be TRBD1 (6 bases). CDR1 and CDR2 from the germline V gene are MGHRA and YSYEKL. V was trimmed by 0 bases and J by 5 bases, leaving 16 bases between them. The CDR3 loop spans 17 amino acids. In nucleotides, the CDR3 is TGCGCCAGCAGCCAAGAACTAGGCAGGGGAGAAACCGGGGAGCTGTTTTTT. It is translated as CASSQELGRGETGELFF.

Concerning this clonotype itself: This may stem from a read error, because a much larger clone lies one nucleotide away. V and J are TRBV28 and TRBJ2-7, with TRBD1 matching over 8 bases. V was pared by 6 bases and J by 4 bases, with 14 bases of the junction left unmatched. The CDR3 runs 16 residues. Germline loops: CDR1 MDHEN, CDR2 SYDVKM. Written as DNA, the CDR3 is TGTGCCAGCAGCCCGATGTGGGACAGGACGGAGTACGAGCAGTACTTC. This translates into CASSPMWDRTEYEQYF. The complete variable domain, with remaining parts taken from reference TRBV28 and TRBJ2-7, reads DVKVTQSSRYLVKRTGEKVFLECVQDMDHENMFWYRQDPGLGLRLIYFSYDVKMKEKGDIPEGYSVSREKKERFSLILESASTNQTSMYLCASSPMWDRTEYEQYFGPGTRLTVT.

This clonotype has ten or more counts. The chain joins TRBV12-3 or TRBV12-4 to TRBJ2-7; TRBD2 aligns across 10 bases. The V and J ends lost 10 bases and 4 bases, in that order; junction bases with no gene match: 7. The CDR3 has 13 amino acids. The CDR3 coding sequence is TGTGCCACGGGAGCGGGGGGGATATACGAGCAGTACTTC. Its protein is CATGAGGIYEQYF.